This T cell receptor beta chain was found in a study of blood T cell repertoires in COVID-19. CDR1 and CDR2 from the germline V gene are SGHTA and FQGNSA. V lost 3 bases, J lost 5 bases, and 12 bases stayed unmatched. The CDR3 is 17 amino acids. Authors' analysis steps: Estimation of nucleated cell counts was performed using reference gene primer amplification. TCRdb's table, derived via immunoSEQ multiplex PCR, lists solely in-frame clones and lacks some. The V and J calls and the clone size are those of that table, but D and trimming were determined from the DNA. The profile shows approximately 260,000 clones, around 83% of them singletons.

Sample: peripheral blood. The sequence was collected from a woman of 80 years or more with acute or convalescent COVID-19. This chain joins TRBV7-2 and TRBJ2-3, with 9 bases that match TRBD2. CDR3 in amino acids: CASSFRMRGGLGDTQYF. CDR3 DNA: TGTGCCAGCAGCTTTCGGATGCGGGGGGGCCTAGGAGATACGCAGTATTTT.